Below, 8 T cell receptor beta chains from the same sample are listed, as sequenced in a study of tumor-infiltrating lymphocytes in primary liver carcinoma. Starting from around 500 ng of total RNA, TCR beta cDNA was produced with a primer in the constant region. Slightly modified ARM-PCR with three nested multiplex PCR rounds yielded TCR beta libraries. PCR rounds one and two used TRBV1-TRBV30 forward primers with a C-beta reverse primer for about 11 cycles each. TCRdb re-called the multiplex PCR reads through MiXCR, storing one row per CDR3 protein. The sample lists fewer than 350,000 distinct CDR3 sequences; approximately 60% were seen once. Unsorted whole blood yielded the blood RNA, and germline DNA was also extracted. The specimen was peripheral blood. These receptors all stem from a man aged 35 to 55 with primary liver carcinoma and hepatitis B virus infection.

A few counts support this clonotype. The V gene is TRBV7-9, the J gene TRBJ2-7; TRBD2 matches at 9 bases. This CDR3 contains 14 residues. V lost 5 bases to trimming and J lost 1 base; unmatched junction nucleotides: 3. CDR1 and CDR2 (germline): SEHNR, FQNEAQ (reference sequence). The CDR3 nucleotides are TGTGCCAGCAGCGGACTAGCGAATTCCTACGAGCAGTACTTC. Amino acid sequence: CASSGLANSYEQYF.

This clonotype was counted at least ten times. CDR3 residues: CASSQASSGFQETQYF. The CDR3 DNA sequence: TGTGCCAGCAGCCAAGCGTCTAGCGGGTTTCAAGAGACCCAGTACTTC. J is TRBJ2-5 and V is TRBV4-2; the match to TRBD2 covers 8 bases. CDR3 length equals 16 residues. V shed 1 base, J shed 2 bases, and the junction held 6 bases outside the gene matches. Germline assignment: CDR1 LGHNA and CDR2 YNFKEQ.

As for this clonotype: A read error is possible here, since a much larger clone lies one base away. The chain recombines TRBV6-5 with TRBJ2-5; 7 bases are shared with TRBD1. The germline gives CDR1 MNHEY, CDR2 SVGAGI. The CDR3 consists of 14 residues. The CDR3 DNA reads as TGTGCCATCAGTTATCGGGGACAGAGGGAGACCCAGTACTTC. Its protein product is CAISYRGQRETQYF.

V usage is TRBV7-6 and J usage is TRBJ2-5, with a possible D match to TRBD2 (6 bases). Trimming pared 6 bases from V and 3 bases from J, leaving 14 bases between. Germline V lookup: CDR1 SGHVS, CDR2 FNYEAQ. The CDR3 extends over 14 amino acids. CDR3 nucleotides: TGTGCCAGCAGGTACGGGAGCGGCAAAGAGACCCAGTACTTC. It codes for CASRYGSGKETQYF.

As for this clonotype: A much larger clone is a single base away; this may be a read error. The gene calls are TRBV29-1 and TRBJ2-1; 10 nucleotides agree with TRBD2. The V segment lost 8 bases and the J segment 3 bases; nucleotides outside the gene matches: 13. Germline V lookup: CDR1 SQVTM, CDR2 ANQGSEA. This CDR3 region has 16 residues. For the CDR3, the DNA is TGCAGCCTCAGCCCACTAGCGGGATCTAACTACAATGAGCAGTTCTTC. Amino acid sequence: CSLSPLAGSNYNEQFF.

This clonotype was seen at least ten times. This chain joins TRBV6-5 and TRBJ1-2, with a tentative D call TRBD1 (6 bases). Germline V gives CDR1 MNHEY, CDR2 SVGAGI. The CDR3 is made up of 15 amino acids. V lost 0 bases, J lost 1 base, and 9 bases lay in between. The CDR3 bases are TGTGCCAGCAGTTACTCCGGACAGTATAACTATGGCTACACCTTC. As protein: CASSYSGQYNYGYTF.

In the case of this clonotype: With a much larger clone just one base away, this may be a read error. This chain uses TRBV10-2 with TRBJ2-2, with D possibly being TRBD1 or TRBD2 (5 bases each). The CDR3 has 11 amino acids. Germline lookup yields CDR1 WSHSY and CDR2 SAAADI. The DNA for the CDR3 is TGCGCCAGCACAGGGACCGGGGAGCTGCTTTTT. Amino acid sequence: CASTGTGELLF.

With regard to this clonotype: Being one base from a much bigger clone, this may be a read error. The chain carries TRBV6-9 and TRBJ2-2, with D perhaps given as TRBD1 or TRBD2 (7 bases each). The ends were cut back, 11 bases at V and 3 bases at J, with 16 bases in the middle. CDR3 length equals 14 residues. The germline CDR1 and CDR2 sequences are MNHGY and SVAAGI. The CDR3 loop is CAQGGRGDTGELFF. The CDR3 DNA follows: TGTGCCCAGGGGGGACGGGGGGACACCGGGGAGCTGTTTTTT.